The sequence of this TCR beta chain was determined in a study of CD8+ T cells in alopecia areata (dated by TCRdb to the late 2010s). Notes on the research overall: The treated patients took part in an open-label pilot trial in which moderate-to-severe alopecia areata was treated with oral tofacitinib at 5 to 10 mg twice daily. Patients stayed on tofacitinib for 6 to 18 months and then had 6 months of follow-up off drug so that delayed response and recurrence could be assessed. Disease severity in treated patients was measured with the SALT score, which quantifies the percentage of affected scalp surface area. High-throughput TCRbeta sequencing was used to examine T cell clonal expansion in alopecia areata in both the C3H/HeJ mouse model and human patients. On the human side, TCRbeta sequencing was run on scalp tissue and on sorted CD4+ and CD8+ peripheral blood T cells from healthy controls and from alopecia areata patients with either patchy or totalis/universalis disease. Patients on tofacitinib were biopsied at baseline and after 4 and 24 weeks of treatment, and several of the patients also had a later scalp biopsy. Scalp clonality was compared across normal scalp (n=4), patchy alopecia areata scalp (n=8), and alopecia totalis/universalis scalp (n=8). RNA was obtained with the PAXgene miRNA kit for fixed scalp, the miRNeasy kit for PBMCs, and the RNeasy kit for mouse skin. TCRbeta CDR3 regions were amplified by immunoSEQ multiplex PCR with 35 Vbeta forward and 13 Jbeta reverse primers. Broad study findings and their caveats: Higher clonality and more expanded CD8+ clones were observed in lesional scalp than in normal scalp, particularly in alopecia totalis/universalis, a finding suggestive of antigenic drive. During tofacitinib treatment, many expanded lesional clones remained in scalp and blood, and this persistence may partly explain relapse after treatment is stopped. The treated cohort was small, with a single nonresponder, so links between baseline CD8+ expansion and response need larger studies. Scalp clonality and the number of expanded CD8+ clones among the top 100 scalp clones were significantly decreased by tofacitinib. Unlike mouse skin, which is dominated by gammadelta T cells, normal human skin has resident alphabeta T cells that are also sequenced, and this complicates analysis of the scalp TCR repertoire. Shared TCR sequences between patients were less evident than in mice, which may be partly attributable to HLA diversity in the patient population.

Library creation used the immunoSEQ multiplex PCR assay. For TCR sequencing, RNA was extracted from every sample and reverse transcribed into cDNA to serve as template. SuperScript III was used for first-strand cDNA synthesis, primed with a 2:1 mix of oligo-dT and random hexamers. A synthetic immune receptor repertoire was used to measure amplification bias, and any remaining bias was corrected computationally. In the source study's methods: Raw reads were preprocessed to remove errors, and CDR3 was defined according to IMGT conventions as the region from the conserved cysteine to phenylalanine. Clonality was calculated as 1 minus Shannon entropy normalized by log2 of the number of productive unique TCRs. Scalp TCRbeta sequences were cross-referenced with sorted blood CD4 and CD8 repertoires so that the CD4 or CD8 identity of scalp clones could be inferred. TCRdb holds this immuneACCESS table with in-frame rearrangements only. Some clones are missing; in checked studies, unresolved V genes explain under half, and the rest has no known cause. V and J calls plus clone size are reproduced from that table; the DNA served to infer D and trimming. The sample profile shows 130,000 or so clones; approximately 60% of them were found once. The ten biggest clones cover more than 5% of the sample.

Germline trimming amounts to 1 base on V and 5 bases on J, with 14 as the count of junction bases outside the gene matches. Inclusive of the bounding cysteine and phenylalanine, the CDR3 is 17 residues long. The entry retains the CDR3 DNA only, 51 bases that are in frame from base 1. In the germline V gene, CDR1 corresponds to SGDLS and CDR2 to YYNGEE. This clone was seen a few times. It has no known antigen specificity. Nothing much larger sits one base from this clone, and base qualities are not available. The meaning of the sample's time point label: 4 weeks on oral tofacitinib. The sample's treatment or condition label, decoded: oral pan-JAK inhibitor, 5-10 mg twice daily. Peripheral blood and lesional scalp punch biopsies were obtained from patients with alopecia areata. PBMCs were isolated by density centrifugation and stained for CD3, CD4 and CD8, and CD4+ and CD8+ T cells were sorted on a FACSAria.

Sequencing was performed on CD4+ T cells sorted from blood, taken at week 4, from a patient treated with tofacitinib. Recombination joined TRBV9 with TRBJ2-5; TRBD2 fits 7 bases in the junction. The sequence came from a human donor with alopecia areata. The CDR3 region reads CASSVSPPGTTEETQYF. The sequenced DNA is TGTGCCAGCAGCGTATCCCCCCCCGGGACTACCGAGGAGACCCAGTACTTC. With the rest looked up from the reference TRBV9 and TRBJ2-5 genes rather than sequenced, the full variable domain is DSGVTQTPKHLITATGQRVTLRCSPRSGDLSVYWYQQSLDQGLQFLIQYYNGEERAKGNILERFSAQQFPDLHSELNLSSLELGDSALYFCASSVSPPGTTEETQYFGPGTRLLVL.